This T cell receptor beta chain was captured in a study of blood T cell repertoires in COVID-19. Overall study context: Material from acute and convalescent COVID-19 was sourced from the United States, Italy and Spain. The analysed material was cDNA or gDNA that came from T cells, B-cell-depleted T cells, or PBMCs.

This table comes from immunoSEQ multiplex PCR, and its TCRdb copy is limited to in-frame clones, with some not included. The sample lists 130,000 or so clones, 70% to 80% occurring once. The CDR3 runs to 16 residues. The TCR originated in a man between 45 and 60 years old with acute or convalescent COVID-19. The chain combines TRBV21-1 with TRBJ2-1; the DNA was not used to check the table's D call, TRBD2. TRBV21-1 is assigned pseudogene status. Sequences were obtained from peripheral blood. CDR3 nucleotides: TGTGCCAGCAGCAAAGGGGGGGACTTCGGATACAATGAGCAGTTCTTC. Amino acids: CASSKGGDFGYNEQFF.